This T cell receptor (beta chain) emerged from a study of beta chain features in type 1 diabetes. Whole-study findings and limits: Naive, central memory and regulatory TCRB repertoires appeared more similar among patients than healthy donors. More deletions and fewer insertions at VDJ junctions were found in patients with type 1 diabetes. It was not settled here whether HLA type affects TCRB rearrangement.

Points on this clone: Its antigen is unknown.

Reverse transcribing all isolated RNA meant expressed TCRB transcripts were sequenced. Repertoires were generated with immunoSEQ multiplex PCR, while TCRdb's copy carries only in-frame clones and drops some. The sample carries under 250,000 clones, 25% to 30% recorded once. Blood was collected once per donor into heparin, averaging around 120 mL. The CDR3 spans 14 residues. Germline CDR1 reads GTSNPN; CDR2 reads SVGIG (reference sequence). Losses at the gene ends were 3 bases for V and 4 bases for J; bases not matched to a gene: 6. This TCR was sampled from a man aged 25-45 years in good health. Sequencing used central memory CD4+ T cells from blood. The rearrangement uses TRBV30 and TRBJ1-5, with 7 bases aligning to TRBD1. In DNA form, the CDR3 reads TGTGCCTGGAGAGCAGGGGGACCGAATCAGCCCCAGCATTTT. Translating it yields CAWRAGGPNQPQHF.